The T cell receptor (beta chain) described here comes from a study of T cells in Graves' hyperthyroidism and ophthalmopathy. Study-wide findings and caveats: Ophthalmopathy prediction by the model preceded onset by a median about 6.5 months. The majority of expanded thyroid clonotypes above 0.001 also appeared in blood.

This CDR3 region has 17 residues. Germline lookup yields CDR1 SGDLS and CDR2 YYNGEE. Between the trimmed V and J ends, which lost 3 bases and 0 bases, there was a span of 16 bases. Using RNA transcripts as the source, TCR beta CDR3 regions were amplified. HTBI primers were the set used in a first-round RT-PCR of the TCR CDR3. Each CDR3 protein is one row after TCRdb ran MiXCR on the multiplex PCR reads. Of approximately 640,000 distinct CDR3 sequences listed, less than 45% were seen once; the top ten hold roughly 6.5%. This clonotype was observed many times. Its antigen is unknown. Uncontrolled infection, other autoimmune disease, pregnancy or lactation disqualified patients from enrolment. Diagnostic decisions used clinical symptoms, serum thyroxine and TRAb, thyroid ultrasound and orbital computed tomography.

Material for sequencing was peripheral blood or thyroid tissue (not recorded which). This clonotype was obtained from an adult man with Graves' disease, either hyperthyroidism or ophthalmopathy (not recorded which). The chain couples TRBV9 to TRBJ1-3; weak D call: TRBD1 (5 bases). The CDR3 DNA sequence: TGTGCCAGCAGCGAGAGGGGTGACCTCCACTCTGGAAACACCATATATTTT. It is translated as CASSERGDLHSGNTIYF.